A selection of T cell receptor beta chains follows, all from one sample in a study of shared clonotypes between healthy human individuals. Clones were read by immunoSEQ multiplex PCR, and TCRdb kept only the in-frame ones, dropping some. The top ten hold 9.5% to 15% of the sample, which has about 460,000 clones, over 60% seen once. Sequences were obtained from PBMCs. Receptors originate from a woman aged 35 to 49 in good health. Some clones in this sample may be carry-over from other donors' samples. CDR3s include the opening cysteine and the closing phenylalanine or tryptophan. D genes are given only for firm matches. Clone sizes are given selectively: once, few, many, or a class where the clone is expanded.

clone_size,j_call,d_call,v_call,cdr3_aa,cdr3_nt
.,TRBJ2-1,.,TRBV7-6,CASSLDRYKQFF,TGTGCCAGCAGCTTAGATCGGTATAAGCAGTTCTTC
once,TRBJ2-3,.,TRBV29-1,CSVEPEEQVPYF,TGCAGCGTTGAACCCGAGGAGCAGGTCCCGTATTTT
.,TRBJ1-2,.,TRBV15,CATSRDRDGGGYTF,TGTGCCACCAGCAGAGATCGGGACGGTGGGGGCTACACCTTC
.,TRBJ2-7,TRBD1,TRBV19,CASSPQTGTYEQYF,TGTGCCAGTAGTCCCCAGACAGGGACCTACGAGCAGTACTTC
.,TRBJ1-1,.,TRBV6-1,CASSEVFLGDTEAFF,TGTGCCAGCAGTGAGGTATTTCTAGGGGACACTGAAGCTTTCTTT
few,TRBJ1-5,TRBD1,TRBV9,CASGEGAPYQPQHF,TGTGCCAGCGGAGAGGGGGCCCCCTATCAGCCCCAGCATTTT
.,TRBJ2-7,.,TRBV5-4,CASSLDHRPFEEQYF,TGTGCCAGCAGCTTGGATCACAGACCCTTTGAGGAGCAGTACTTC
.,TRBJ1-1,.,TRBV27,CASSSPRGSGSTEAFF,TGTGCCAGCAGTTCTCCCAGGGGCTCGGGGAGCACTGAAGCTTTCTTT
.,TRBJ2-3,.,TRBV18,CASSPLDTDTQYF,TGTGCCAGCTCACCCCTGGACACAGATACGCAGTATTTT
.,TRBJ2-3,.,TRBV18,CASSSGLMGTDTQYF,TGTGCCAGCTCTTCGGGACTGATGGGAACAGATACGCAGTATTTT
.,TRBJ2-2,.,TRBV27,CASRPGRNTGELFF,TGTGCCAGCCGACCCGGACGGAACACCGGGGAGCTGTTTTTT
.,TRBJ2-7,TRBD1,TRBV11-3,CANSLGDRSYEQYF,TGTGCCAACAGCTTGGGGGACAGGTCCTACGAGCAGTACTTC
.,TRBJ1-2,TRBD1,TRBV7-2,CASSLRTGGHYGYTF,TGTGCCAGCAGCCTGCGGACAGGGGGTCACTATGGCTACACCTTC
.,TRBJ2-5,TRBD2,TRBV5-1,CASSRDASGSTETQYF,TGCGCCAGCAGCCGGGACGCTAGCGGGAGTACTGAGACCCAGTACTTC
many,TRBJ2-7,.,TRBV7-3,CASSPRWGFYEQYF,TGTGCCAGCAGCCCTCGATGGGGCTTCTACGAGCAGTACTTC
.,TRBJ2-4,.,TRBV28,CASSGRGIRRRADLNIQYF,TGTGCCAGCAGTGGGAGGGGGATACGGCGGCGGGCCGATCTAAACATTCAGTACTTC
once,TRBJ2-1,TRBD2,TRBV11-2,CASSFRGGSSYNEQFF,TGTGCCAGCAGCTTCCGGGGCGGGAGCTCCTACAATGAGCAGTTCTTC
.,TRBJ2-7,TRBD2,TRBV2,CASSSGVPYEQYF,TGTGCCAGCTCAAGCGGGGTACCCTACGAGCAGTACTTC
.,TRBJ2-5,TRBD2,TRBV5-6,CASSLMASGRETQYF,TGTGCCAGCAGCTTAATGGCTAGCGGGAGAGAGACCCAGTACTTC
many,TRBJ1-2,.,TRBV29-1,CSVVEANYGYTF,TGCAGCGTTGTGGAAGCTAACTATGGCTACACCTTC
.,TRBJ2-2,.,TRBV6-1,CASSGRGTGELFF,TGTGCCAGCAGTGGGCGGGGCACCGGGGAGCTGTTTTTT
.,TRBJ2-1,.,TRBV30,CAWSRRARFVYNEQFF,TGTGCCTGGAGCCGAAGGGCCCGGTTTGTCTACAATGAGCAGTTCTTC
.,TRBJ1-2,.,TRBV29-1,CSALGQNYGYTF,TGCAGCGCCCTGGGACAAAACTATGGCTACACCTTC
.,TRBJ1-2,.,TRBV27,CASSLWGRTNYGYTF,TGTGCCAGCAGTTTATGGGGGAGAACTAACTATGGCTACACCTTC
.,TRBJ2-3,.,TRBV11-2,CASSLYIDRPTDTQYF,TGTGCCAGCAGCTTATATATAGACAGGCCGACAGATACGCAGTATTTT
.,TRBJ1-5,.,TRBV14,CASSQGRVGQPQHF,TGTGCCAGCAGCCAAGGCAGGGTAGGTCAGCCCCAGCATTTT
.,TRBJ1-2,.,TRBV28,CASSLGGTVKGYTF,TGTGCCAGCAGTTTAGGGGGAACGGTTAAGGGCTACACCTTC
many,TRBJ2-2,.,TRBV7-7,CASSFGQRTGELFF,TGTGCTAGCAGCTTTGGGCAGAGGACCGGGGAGCTGTTTTTT
many,TRBJ2-3,TRBD2,TRBV2,CASRATSGRYTQYF,TGTGCCAGCAGGGCGACTAGCGGGAGGTATACGCAGTATTTT
.,TRBJ2-6,.,TRBV18,CASSPLGPSGANVLTF,TGTGCCAGCTCACCACTGGGTCCGTCTGGGGCCAACGTCCTGACTTTC
.,TRBJ2-1,.,TRBV29-1,CSVEGLAEYNEQFF,TGCAGCGTTGAAGGATTAGCGGAATACAATGAGCAGTTCTTC
.,TRBJ2-7,TRBD2,TRBV11-2,CASSFRLAGAHEQYF,TGTGCCAGCAGCTTCCGACTAGCGGGAGCCCACGAGCAGTACTTC
.,TRBJ1-2,TRBD1,TRBV28,CATFTGALNYGYTF,TGTGCCACCTTCACAGGGGCGCTCAACTATGGCTACACCTTC
.,TRBJ1-5,.,TRBV18,CASSADSNQPQHF,TGTGCCAGCTCGGCGGACAGTAATCAGCCCCAGCATTTT
.,TRBJ2-3,TRBD2,TRBV5-4,CASSSKTSGKSADTQYF,TGTGCCAGCAGCTCTAAGACTAGCGGGAAATCAGCAGATACGCAGTATTTT
.,TRBJ2-5,.,TRBV19,CASKRDQTWGTQYF,TGTGCCAGTAAAAGGGACCAGACTTGGGGAACCCAGTACTTC
.,TRBJ1-3,.,TRBV6-6,CASSPTGASSGNTIYF,TGTGCCAGCAGTCCGACAGGAGCCTCCTCTGGAAACACCATATATTTT
.,TRBJ1-2,.,TRBV6-5,CASSSLGVGYTF,TGTGCCAGCAGTTCCTTGGGGGTTGGCTACACCTTC
few,TRBJ2-7,TRBD1,TRBV2,CASTEQGQTYEQYF,TGTGCCAGTACTGAACAGGGGCAAACCTACGAGCAGTACTTC
.,TRBJ2-2,TRBD1,TRBV27,CASSLHGQGRAGELFF,TGTGCCAGCAGTTTGCACGGACAGGGGCGGGCCGGGGAGCTGTTTTTT
.,TRBJ2-1,.,TRBV15,CATSRDYNNEQFF,TGTGCCACCAGCAGAGATTATAACAATGAGCAGTTCTTC
.,TRBJ2-5,.,TRBV4-2,CASSQESGMQETQYF,TGTGCCAGCAGCCAAGAATCGGGGATGCAAGAGACCCAGTACTTC
.,TRBJ1-5,.,TRBV4-1,CASSQVRDSNQPQHF,TGCGCCAGCAGCCAAGTTAGGGACAGCAATCAGCCCCAGCATTTT
.,TRBJ1-1,.,TRBV28,CASSLAGGETEAFF,TGTGCCAGCAGTTTGGCAGGCGGTGAAACTGAAGCTTTCTTT
many,TRBJ2-1,TRBD1,TRBV2,CASRISGTGNYNEQFF,TGTGCCAGCAGGATATCCGGGACAGGGAATTACAATGAGCAGTTCTTC
.,TRBJ2-2,.,TRBV7-9,CASQKAENTGELFF,TGTGCCAGCCAAAAGGCAGAGAACACCGGGGAGCTGTTTTTT
.,TRBJ2-4,TRBD1,TRBV2,CASRPGTGAGVQYF,TGTGCCAGCCGCCCCGGGACAGGGGCAGGGGTTCAGTACTTC
.,TRBJ1-3,.,TRBV5-4,CASSLGQGMAGNTIYF,TGTGCCAGCAGCTTGGGCCAGGGAATGGCTGGAAACACCATATATTTT
.,TRBJ1-2,.,TRBV7-9,CASSEHRADYGYTF,TGTGCCAGCAGCGAGCACAGGGCTGACTATGGCTACACCTTC
.,TRBJ2-3,TRBD1,TRBV5-6,CASSFPTGADTQYF,TGTGCCAGCAGCTTCCCGACAGGGGCGGATACGCAGTATTTT
many,TRBJ2-3,.,TRBV2,CASSDEGADTQYF,TGTGCCAGCAGTGACGAGGGAGCAGATACGCAGTATTTT
.,TRBJ2-1,.,TRBV6-6,CASSPGLNNEQFF,TGTGCCAGCAGCCCCGGACTTAACAATGAGCAGTTCTTC
.,TRBJ2-1,.,TRBV2,CASSENGRGSYNEQFF,TGTGCCAGCAGTGAGAATGGGAGGGGGTCCTACAATGAGCAGTTCTTC
few,TRBJ2-7,TRBD2,TRBV6-1,CASSEVLAGGKLDEQYF,TGTGCCAGCAGTGAAGTGTTGGCGGGGGGTAAATTGGACGAGCAGTACTTC
.,TRBJ2-3,.,TRBV5-6,CASSPGSGQATDTQYF,TGTGCCAGCAGCCCGGGGAGTGGTCAGGCGACAGATACGCAGTATTTT
.,TRBJ2-4,TRBD1,TRBV15,CATSPFAGQGTDIQYF,TGTGCCACCAGTCCTTTTGCGGGACAGGGGACGGACATTCAGTACTTC
.,TRBJ2-2,.,TRBV2,CASSELGGTGELFF,TGTGCCAGCAGTGAATTGGGGGGCACCGGGGAGCTGTTTTTT